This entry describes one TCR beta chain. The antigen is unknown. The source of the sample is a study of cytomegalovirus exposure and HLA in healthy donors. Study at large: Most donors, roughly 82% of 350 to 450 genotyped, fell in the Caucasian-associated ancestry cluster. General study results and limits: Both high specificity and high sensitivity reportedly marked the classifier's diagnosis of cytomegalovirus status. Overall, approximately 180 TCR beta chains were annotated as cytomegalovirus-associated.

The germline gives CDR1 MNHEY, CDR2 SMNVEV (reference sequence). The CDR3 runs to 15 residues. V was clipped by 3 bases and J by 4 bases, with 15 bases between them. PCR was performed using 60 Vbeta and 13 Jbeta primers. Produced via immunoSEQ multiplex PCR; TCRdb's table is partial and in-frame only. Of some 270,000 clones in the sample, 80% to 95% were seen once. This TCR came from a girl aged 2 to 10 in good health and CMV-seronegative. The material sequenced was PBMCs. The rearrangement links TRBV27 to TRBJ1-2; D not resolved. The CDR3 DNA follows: TGTGCCAGCAGTTTGGCGGCGGTGGGTGCCTATGGCTACACCTTC. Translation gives CASSLAAVGAYGYTF.